This T cell receptor beta chain was captured in a study of spatial heterogeneity in lung cancer. Study-wide context: Every unique TCR and UMI combination, on average, appeared more than ten times in raw reads.

The V end lost 4 bases, the J end lost 5 bases, and 9 bases lay between the germline ends. This CDR3 contains 12 residues. Germline V gene sequence: CDR1 SGHRS, CDR2 YFSETQ. This clonotype turned up a few times. Time point specified: sample taken at primary tumor resection. Whole RNA obtained from tumor, nontumor lung or frozen PBMC underwent sequencing without sorting. TCR cDNA molecules each had a unique molecular identifier. MiXCR, applied by TCRdb to the 5' RACE reads, yields one record per CDR3 protein. Counted here are almost 75,000 distinct CDR3 sequences, 10% to 15% occurring once; the ten biggest clones make up 7.2%.

The source is a male donor with early-stage non-small cell lung cancer. The chain combines TRBV5-1 with TRBJ1-1; D unresolved. The sequenced sample was PBMCs, obtained at surgery. The CDR3: CASSRGATEAFF. CDR3 in DNA: TGCGCCAGCAGCCGAGGCGCGACTGAAGCTTTCTTT.